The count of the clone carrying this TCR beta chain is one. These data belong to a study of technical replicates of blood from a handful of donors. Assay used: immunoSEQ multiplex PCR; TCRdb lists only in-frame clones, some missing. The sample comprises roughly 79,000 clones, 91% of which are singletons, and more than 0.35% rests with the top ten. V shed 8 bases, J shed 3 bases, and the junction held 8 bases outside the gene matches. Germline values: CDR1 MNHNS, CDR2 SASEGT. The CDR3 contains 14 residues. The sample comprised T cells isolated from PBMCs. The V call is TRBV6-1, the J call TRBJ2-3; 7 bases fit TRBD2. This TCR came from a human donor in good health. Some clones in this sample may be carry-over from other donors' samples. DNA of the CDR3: TGTGCCAGCGGCGGACTAGGTTTGACAGATACGCAGTATTTT. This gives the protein CASGGLGLTDTQYF.